A single sample gave rise to the 17 T cell receptor beta chains below, sequenced in a study of post-analysis software for immune sequencing data. These TCRs are of unknown antigen specificity. Points from the study as a whole: Compared with controls, patients had more of 4 or 5 TRBV segments, including TRBV5-6, TRBV5-1 and TRBV20-1.

Unique molecular identifiers were built into the TCR beta cDNA libraries. In TCRdb, the PCR reads were re-called with MiXCR into one record per CDR3 protein. The table includes hundreds of thousands of distinct CDR3 sequences, 30% detected once. The material sequenced was blood. These receptors were obtained from a girl aged 5-17 years with multiple sclerosis.

CDR3 coding DNA: TGTGCCAGCAGCTTAGGACTAGCGGGAGTAAGCGAGACCCAGTACTTC. Translating gives CASSLGLAGVSETQYF. This sequence joins TRBV11-2 and TRBJ2-5; 12 bases are shared with TRBD2. The V gene end was trimmed by 1 base and the J gene end by 5 bases; junction bases not matched to a gene: 5. The CDR3 extends over 16 amino acids. Germline V gene lookup returns CDR1 SGHAT and CDR2 FQNNGV.

This clonotype was seen repeatedly, ten times or more. J is TRBJ2-7 and V is TRBV29-1; D is perhaps TRBD1 (6 bases). The CDR3 has 11 amino acids. CDR1 and CDR2 (germline): SQVTM, ANQGSEA. V lost 6 bases and J 5 bases, leaving 11 bases between the germline ends. The CDR3 nucleotides are TGCAGCGTGGATACAGGGAACGAGCAGTACTTC. This translates into CSVDTGNEQYF.

This clonotype showed up just a few times. The rearrangement uses TRBV25-1 and TRBJ2-1; the match to TRBD2 covers 7 bases. The V and J ends lost 4 bases and 4 bases, in that order; junction bases with no gene match: 10. The CDR3 is 16 amino acids. Germline CDR1 MGHDK, CDR2 SYGVNS. CDR3 coding DNA: TGTGCCAGCAGTGGGGCGGTGAGCGGGAATTACAATGAGCAGTTCTTC. Protein product: CASSGAVSGNYNEQFF.

In regard to this clonotype: Relative to the germline gene, one junction end is altered; a read error may explain this. The chain joins TRBV12-3 or TRBV12-4 to TRBJ2-1, with 7 positions matching TRBD2. The CDR3 is 17 residues long. CDR3 nucleotide sequence: TGCAATAAGCCCAACCAGGGCGGGCGGGGGTCTTGGAATGAGCAGTTCTTC. This sequence encodes CNKPNQGGRGSWNEQFF.

The CDR3 is CATGVRDGQETQYF. DNA for the CDR3: TGTGCCACCGGGGTTAGAGACGGCCAAGAGACCCAGTACTTC. The V gene is TRBV27, the J gene TRBJ2-5, with TRBD2 as a possible D gene (5 bases). Trimming removed 10 bases from V and 1 base from J, with 16 bases in between. This CDR3 contains 14 residues. Germline CDR1 is MNHEY and CDR2 is SMNVEV (reference sequence).

The chain carries TRBV5-1 and TRBJ2-7; weak D call: TRBD2 (6 bases). The CDR3 runs to 14 residues. Germline V gene data show CDR1 as SGHRS and CDR2 as YFSETQ. The V end lost 4 bases, the J end lost 6 bases, and 17 bases lay between the germline ends. DNA for the CDR3: TGCGCCAGCAGCCCCGTCGGGGGATTCGGCGAGCAGTACTTC. Residues: CASSPVGGFGEQYF.

The V gene is TRBV20-1, the J gene TRBJ2-7; tentative D call: TRBD1 (5 bases). V lost 0 bases, J lost 5 bases, and 14 bases lay in between. This CDR3 is built from 14 residues. The germline CDR1 and CDR2 sequences are DFQATT and SNEGSKA (reference sequence). This chain's CDR3 is CSARDRAGLDEQYF. In nucleotides, the CDR3 is TGCAGTGCTAGAGATAGGGCAGGGCTTGACGAGCAGTACTTC.

This clonotype has a handful of counts. The V gene is TRBV20-1, the J gene TRBJ1-5; perhaps TRBD1 as D (5 bases). Per the germline V gene, CDR1 is DFQATT and CDR2 is SNEGSKA (reference sequence). Trimming took off 5 bases at V and 7 bases at J, with 18 bases between the two ends. The CDR3 contains 14 residues. The CDR3 protein is CSAYRDPPRQPQHF. The CDR3 nucleotides are TGCAGTGCTTACCGGGACCCTCCTAGGCAGCCCCAGCATTTT.

V is TRBV24-1 and J is TRBJ2-5, with no clear D. CDR3 length: 14 amino acids. Trimming took off 5 bases at V and 7 bases at J, with 16 bases between the two ends. Germline assignment: CDR1 KGHDR and CDR2 SFDVKD. The CDR3 DNA sequence: TGTGCCACCAGTGCAACTCTGGGTCCGGGGACCCAGTACTTC. This encodes CATSATLGPGTQYF.

V usage is TRBV4-3 and J usage is TRBJ2-3; 7 nucleotides line up with TRBD1. The CDR3 sequence is 15 residues long. Germline V CDR1 and CDR2: LGHNA, YSLEER. The trim removed 1 base at V and 1 base at J, leaving 2 bases unmatched. The CDR3 coding sequence is TGCGCCAGCAGCCAAGGGACAGGTCGCACAGATACGCAGTATTTT. This translates into CASSQGTGRTDTQYF.

The J gene is TRBJ2-5, the V gene TRBV10-3; the D gene is possibly TRBD2 (6 bases). V dropped 2 bases and J dropped 5 bases, with 15 bases sitting between them. CDR1 and CDR2 from the germline V gene are ENHRY and SYGVKD. The CDR3 spans 15 residues. DNA for the CDR3: TGTGCCATCAGTGAGCCGGGACGGGGGACGGAGACCCAGTACTTC. Translating gives CAISEPGRGTETQYF.

The chain couples TRBV15 to TRBJ2-3; 7 bases fit TRBD2. Germline V gene data show CDR1 as LNHNV and CDR2 as YYDKDF (reference sequence). The CDR3 consists of 18 residues. J lost 0 bases, V lost 1 base, and 10 bases had no gene match. This CDR3 reads CATSRAGSGLPSTDTQYF. The CDR3 DNA reads TGTGCCACCAGCAGAGCCGGTAGCGGGCTTCCTAGCACAGATACGCAGTATTTT.

The rearrangement links TRBV20-1 to TRBJ1-1; D possibly corresponds to TRBD1 (5 bases). V was shortened by 5 bases and J by 0 bases, with 19 bases between the two germline ends. CDR1 is DFQATT and CDR2 is SNEGSKA in the germline V gene (reference sequence). The CDR3 runs 16 residues. The CDR3 loop reads CSAGNMGGSMNTEAFF. CDR3 in DNA: TGCAGTGCTGGAAATATGGGGGGATCTATGAACACTGAAGCTTTCTTT.

The genes are TRBV2 and TRBJ1-5, with TRBD1 identical over 12 bases. Germline V gene sequence: CDR1 SNHLY, CDR2 FYNNEI. The trim removed 2 bases at V and 0 bases at J, leaving 11 bases unmatched. The CDR3 extends over 20 amino acids. CDR3 residues: CASSEMGQGAWGISNQPQHF. As DNA, the CDR3 is TGTGCCAGCAGTGAAATGGGACAGGGGGCTTGGGGGATTAGCAATCAGCCCCAGCATTTT.

The rearrangement uses TRBV29-1 and TRBJ2-1; D perhaps matches TRBD1 (6 bases). Per germline, CDR1 SQVTM and CDR2 ANQGSEA. The CDR3 is 13 amino acids. Written as DNA, the CDR3 is TGCAGTGACAGGAAGAGCTCCTACAATGAGCAGTTCTTC. Its protein is CSDRKSSYNEQFF.

The chain recombines TRBV5-5 with TRBJ2-3; 7 bases are shared with TRBD1. The CDR3 sequence is 16 residues long. CDR1 SGHKS and CDR2 YYEKEE come from the germline V gene (reference sequence). J lost 8 bases, V lost 0 bases, and 12 bases had no gene match. The CDR3 nucleotides read TGTGCCAGCAGCTTGGTACAGGGGCTACGTGTGGGTACGCAGTATTTT. This translates into CASSLVQGLRVGTQYF.

This chain links TRBV12-5 with TRBJ2-1; TRBD1 matches 8 bases. The CDR3 loop spans 14 amino acids. With V trimmed by 6 bases and J by 7 bases, 8 bases remained unmatched. Germline V lookup: CDR1 LGHNT, CDR2 FRNRAP. For the CDR3, the DNA is TGTGCTAGTGGGGATACGGACAGGGCGAATGAGCAGTTCTTC. Protein: CASGDTDRANEQFF.